This TCR beta chain stems from a study of CXCR3-negative and CXCR3-positive naive CD8 T cells. Turning to the study itself: Sequencing brought in roughly 150 million TRB reads altogether, and each library got about 1.5 +/- 0.3 million.

Notes on the study in general: Comparably high diversity was seen in both naive subsets, and much lower diversity in memory CD8+ cells. A higher hydrophobicity marked the TRB CDR3s of CXCR3-positive naive cells versus CXCR3-negative naive cells. Cryopreserved PBMCs had partly decreased CXCR3 expression; fresh PBMCs were used in most assays.

The libraries of TRB cDNA were constructed through 5' RACE using UMI labels. Reprocessing the 5' RACE reads, TCRdb reports a single entry for every CDR3 protein and omits DNA. This table holds tens of thousands of distinct CDR3 sequences. Germline V gives CDR1 MNHEY, CDR2 SMNVEV (reference sequence). This CDR3 has 13 residues. A note on this clonotype: Its target is not known.

This clonotype originated in a human donor in good health. Some clones in this sample may be carry-over from other donors' samples. The chain couples TRBV27 to TRBJ1-1; the D call of TRBD1 rests on TCRdb alone, since no DNA is present to check it. Material: naive CXCR3- CD8+ T cells from blood. The sample's subset: CD45RO-CCR7+CD27+CD95- naive CD8+ T cells lacking CXCR3 (TNR3-). The CDR3 here is CASSLWGPAEAFF.